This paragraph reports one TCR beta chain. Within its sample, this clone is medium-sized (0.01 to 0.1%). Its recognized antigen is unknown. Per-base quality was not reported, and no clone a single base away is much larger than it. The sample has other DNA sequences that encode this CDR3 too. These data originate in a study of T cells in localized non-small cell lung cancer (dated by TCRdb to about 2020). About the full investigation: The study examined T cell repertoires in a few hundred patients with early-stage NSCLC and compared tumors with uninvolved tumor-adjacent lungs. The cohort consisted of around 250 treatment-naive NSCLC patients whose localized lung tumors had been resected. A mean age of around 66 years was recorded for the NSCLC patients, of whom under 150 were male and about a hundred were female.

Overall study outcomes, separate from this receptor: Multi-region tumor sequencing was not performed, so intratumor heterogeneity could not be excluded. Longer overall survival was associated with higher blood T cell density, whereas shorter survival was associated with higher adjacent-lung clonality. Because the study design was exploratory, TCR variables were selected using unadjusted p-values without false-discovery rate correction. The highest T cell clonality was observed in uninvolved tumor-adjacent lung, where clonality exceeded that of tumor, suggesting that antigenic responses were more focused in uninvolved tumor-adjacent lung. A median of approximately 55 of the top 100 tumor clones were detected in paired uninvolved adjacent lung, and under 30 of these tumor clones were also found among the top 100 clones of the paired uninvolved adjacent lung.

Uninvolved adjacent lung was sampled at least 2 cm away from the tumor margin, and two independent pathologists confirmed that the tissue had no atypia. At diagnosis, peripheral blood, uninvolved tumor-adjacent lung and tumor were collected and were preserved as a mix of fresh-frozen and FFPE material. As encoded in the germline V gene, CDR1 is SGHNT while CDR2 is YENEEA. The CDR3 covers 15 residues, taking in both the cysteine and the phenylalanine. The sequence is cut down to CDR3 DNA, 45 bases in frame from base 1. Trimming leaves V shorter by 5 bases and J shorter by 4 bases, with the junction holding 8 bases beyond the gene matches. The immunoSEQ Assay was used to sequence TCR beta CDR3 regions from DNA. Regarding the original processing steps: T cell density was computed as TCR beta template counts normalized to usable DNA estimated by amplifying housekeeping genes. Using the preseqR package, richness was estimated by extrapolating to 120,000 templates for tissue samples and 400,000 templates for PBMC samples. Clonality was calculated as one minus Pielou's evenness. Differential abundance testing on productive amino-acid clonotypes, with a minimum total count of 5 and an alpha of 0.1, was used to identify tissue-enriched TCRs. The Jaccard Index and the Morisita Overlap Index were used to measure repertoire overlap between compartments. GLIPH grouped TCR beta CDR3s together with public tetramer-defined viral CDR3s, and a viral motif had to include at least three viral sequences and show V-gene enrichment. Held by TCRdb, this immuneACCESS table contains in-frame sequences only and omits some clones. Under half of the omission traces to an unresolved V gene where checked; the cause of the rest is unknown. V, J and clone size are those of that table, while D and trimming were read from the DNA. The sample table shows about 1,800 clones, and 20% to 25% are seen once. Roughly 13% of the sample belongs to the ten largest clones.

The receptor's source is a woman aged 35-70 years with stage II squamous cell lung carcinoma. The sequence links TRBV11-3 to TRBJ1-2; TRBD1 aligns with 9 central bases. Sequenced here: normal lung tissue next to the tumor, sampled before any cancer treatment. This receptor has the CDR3 CASSLDRGVSYGYTF. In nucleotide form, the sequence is TGTGCCAGCAGCCTTGACAGGGGGGTTAGCTATGGCTACACCTTC.